The rows below give T cell receptor beta chains drawn from one sample of a study of cytomegalovirus exposure and HLA in healthy donors. Method: immunoSEQ multiplex PCR; TCRdb's copy keeps in-frame clones and lacks some. The sample lists roughly 80,000 clones, approximately 88% seen once, with 2.4% in the top ten. The sample was PBMCs. These receptor sequences come from a woman in her 50s in good health and CMV-seronegative. The CDR3 runs from the conserved cysteine through the conserved F or W. Each record gives: D gene, V gene, J gene, clone size, CDR3 protein, CDR3 DNA. D genes are given only for firm matches. Rows may omit the clone size; those that give it use once, few, many or a size class.

>NA|TRBV5-1|TRBJ2-5|NA
CASSLGQRDRAGFETQYF
TGCGCCAGCAGCTTGGGTCAAAGGGATCGGGCAGGGTTCGAGACCCAGTACTTC
>NA|TRBV15|TRBJ1-1|once
CATSRGRPAHAFF
TGTGCCACCAGCAGAGGGAGGCCAGCACATGCTTTCTTT
>TRBD1|TRBV11-2|TRBJ1-1|NA
CASSSRTGLRNTEAFF
TGTGCCAGCAGCTCAAGGACAGGGCTCCGGAACACTGAAGCTTTCTTT
>TRBD2|TRBV7-8|TRBJ2-1|NA
CASSLTGLAGHNEQFF
TGTGCCAGCAGCCTTACAGGACTAGCGGGCCACAATGAGCAGTTCTTC
>NA|TRBV10-3|TRBJ2-2|NA
CAINGEKAGELFF
TGTGCCATCAACGGGGAAAAGGCCGGGGAGCTGTTTTTT
>NA|TRBV18|TRBJ1-1|NA
CASSPRQANTEAFF
TGTGCCAGCTCGCCGCGACAGGCGAACACTGAAGCTTTCTTT
>NA|TRBV27|TRBJ2-7|NA
CASSPSGYEQYF
TGTGCCAGCAGTCCCTCAGGCTACGAGCAGTACTTC
>TRBD1|TRBV6-6|TRBJ1-5|few
CASSPTGVLNQPQHF
TGTGCCAGCAGTCCTACAGGGGTTCTCAATCAGCCCCAGCATTTT
>TRBD2|TRBV7-2|TRBJ2-5|NA
CASSLGVAGGGETQYF
TGTGCCAGCAGCTTAGGGGTAGCGGGGGGGGGAGAGACCCAGTACTTC
>NA|TRBV5-3|TRBJ1-4|NA
CAAKPQGREKLFF
TGTGCCGCAAAGCCGCAGGGTCGGGAAAAACTGTTTTTT
>NA|TRBV5-6|TRBJ1-2|NA
CASSPTVAGNYGYTF
TGTGCCAGCAGCCCAACCGTAGCAGGGAACTATGGCTACACCTTC
>TRBD2|TRBV18|TRBJ2-3|NA
CASSPPRGDTQYF
TGTGCCAGCTCACCACCGCGGGGGGATACGCAGTATTTT
>NA|TRBV5-1|TRBJ1-1|NA
CASSLRPGNTEAFF
TGCGCCAGCAGCCTCCGGCCGGGGAACACTGAAGCTTTCTTT
>NA|TRBV19|TRBJ2-2|NA
CASSSMPGTLLGGELFF
TGTGCCAGTAGTAGTATGCCCGGGACTCTGTTGGGCGGGGAGCTGTTTTTT
>TRBD1|TRBV6-1|TRBJ1-5|NA
CASSDLHRGLNQPQHF
TGTGCCAGCAGTGACCTTCACAGGGGGCTAAATCAGCCCCAGCATTTT
>NA|TRBV27|TRBJ2-7|NA
CASREGPNYYYEQYF
TGTGCCAGCAGGGAGGGCCCGAATTATTACTACGAGCAGTACTTC
>NA|TRBV27|TRBJ1-2|NA
CASSPTTSPYGYTF
TGTGCCAGCAGCCCTACCACCTCACCCTATGGCTACACCTTC
>NA|TRBV5-4|TRBJ2-3|NA
CASSLFSDTQYF
TGTGCCAGCAGCCTGTTTTCAGATACGCAGTATTTT
>TRBD1|TRBV19|TRBJ1-5|NA
CASGSPGTGVLAVDQPQHF
TGTGCCAGCGGATCCCCCGGGACAGGGGTTTTGGCGGTAGATCAGCCCCAGCATTTT
>TRBD1|TRBV7-3|TRBJ2-6|NA
CASSLRTTGGLAGANVLTF
TGTGCCAGCAGCTTACGTACAACAGGGGGACTGGCTGGGGCCAACGTCCTGACTTTC
>NA|TRBV2|TRBJ1-2|once
CASSDLTMTVYGYTF
TGTGCCAGCAGTGACCTTACTATGACCGTCTATGGCTACACCTTC
>TRBD2|TRBV5-6|TRBJ2-1|NA
CASSLAGLANNEQFF
TGTGCCAGCAGCTTGGCGGGACTAGCAAACAATGAGCAGTTCTTC
>NA|TRBV6-1|TRBJ2-5|NA
CASSDYGTQYQETQYF
TGTGCCAGCAGTGACTACGGGACACAGTACCAAGAGACCCAGTACTTC
>NA|TRBV4-1|TRBJ1-1|few
CASSQGYGGSGAFF
TGCGCCAGCAGCCAAGGTTACGGGGGAAGTGGAGCTTTCTTT